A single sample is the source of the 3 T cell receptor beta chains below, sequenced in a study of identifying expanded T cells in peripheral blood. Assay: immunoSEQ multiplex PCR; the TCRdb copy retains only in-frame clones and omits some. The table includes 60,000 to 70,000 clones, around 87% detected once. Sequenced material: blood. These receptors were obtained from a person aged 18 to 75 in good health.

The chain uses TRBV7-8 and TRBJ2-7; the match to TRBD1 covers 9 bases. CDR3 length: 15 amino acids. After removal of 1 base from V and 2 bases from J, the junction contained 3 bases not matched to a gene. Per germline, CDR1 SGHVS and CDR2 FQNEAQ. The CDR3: CASSLVGQGTYEQYF. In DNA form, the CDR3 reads TGTGCCAGCAGCTTAGTGGGACAGGGAACCTACGAGCAGTACTTC.

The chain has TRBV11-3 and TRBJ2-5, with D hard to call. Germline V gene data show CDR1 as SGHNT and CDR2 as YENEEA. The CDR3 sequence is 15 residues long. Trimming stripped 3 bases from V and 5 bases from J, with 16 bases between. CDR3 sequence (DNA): TGTGCCAGCAGCTTTTCGTTTGGGTCTCGTGAGACCCAGTACTTC. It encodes CASSFSFGSRETQYF.

The CDR3 loop reads CASSFFDRVVNQPQHF. The CDR3 nucleotides are TGTGCCAGCAGCTTTTTCGACAGGGTTGTCAATCAGCCCCAGCATTTT. The V gene is TRBV5-6, the J gene TRBJ1-5; TRBD1 aligns across 7 bases. In germline, CDR1 is SGHDT, CDR2 YYEEEE. The CDR3 extends over 16 amino acids. V gave up 2 bases and J gave up 3 bases; unmatched junction bases: 8.